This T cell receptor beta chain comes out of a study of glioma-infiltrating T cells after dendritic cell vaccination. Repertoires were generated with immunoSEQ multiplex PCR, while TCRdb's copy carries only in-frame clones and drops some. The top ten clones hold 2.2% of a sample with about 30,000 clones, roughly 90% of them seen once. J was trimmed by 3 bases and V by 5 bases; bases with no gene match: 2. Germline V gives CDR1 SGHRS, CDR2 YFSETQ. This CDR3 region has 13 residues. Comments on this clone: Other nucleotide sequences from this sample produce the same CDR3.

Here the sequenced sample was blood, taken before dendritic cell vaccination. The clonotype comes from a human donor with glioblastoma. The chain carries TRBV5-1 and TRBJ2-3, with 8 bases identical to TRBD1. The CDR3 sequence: CASRTGGTDTQYF. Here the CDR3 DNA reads TGCGCCAGCAGAACAGGGGGTACAGATACGCAGTATTTT.